The 26 T cell receptor beta chains in this list originate from one sample, sequenced in a study of blood T cell repertoires in COVID-19. TCRdb's copy holds only in-frame clones and misses some; the assay was immunoSEQ multiplex PCR. The data hold over 200,000 clones, with 85% to 90% observed a single time. The sequencing sample was made of peripheral blood. These receptors came from a man under 40 with COVID-19, enrolled during active disease.

In this sample, this clone turned up a few times. The genes are TRBV5-6 and TRBJ2-7, with D perhaps matching TRBD1 (6 bases). This CDR3 is built from 14 residues. The V and J ends lost 5 bases and 3 bases respectively, with 15 bases between them. From germline, CDR1 is SGHDT and CDR2 YYEEEE. The CDR3 DNA sequence: TGTGCCAGCAGGACCTCGACAGGATACTACGAGCAGTACTTC. Its translation is CASRTSTGYYEQYF.

This rearrangement joins TRBV28 to TRBJ2-1; 11 bases match TRBD2. Germline V gives CDR1 MDHEN, CDR2 SYDVKM. Trimming at V came to 5 bases and at J to 5 bases, leaving 8 bases not matched to a gene. The CDR3 length is 16 residues. DNA for the CDR3: TGTGCCAGCAGTGGGGGGTCTAGCGGGAGGAACAATGAGCAGTTCTTC. As protein: CASSGGSSGRNNEQFF.

The chain combines TRBV6-5 with TRBJ1-1; 7 nucleotides line up with TRBD1. V lost 5 bases, J lost 5 bases, and 5 bases stayed unmatched. This CDR3 has 13 amino acids. CDR1 is MNHEY, CDR2 SVGAGI, per germline. CDR3 sequence reads: CASSRDSGTEAFF. The CDR3 coding sequence is TGTGCCAGCAGTCGGGACAGCGGGACTGAAGCTTTCTTT.

This chain connects TRBV4-2 to TRBJ1-1; unclear D gene. This CDR3 is 12 amino acids long. Trimming cost V 1 base and J 4 bases, with 4 bases left between them. Germline lookup yields CDR1 LGHNA and CDR2 YNFKEQ. Written as DNA, the CDR3 is TGTGCCAGCAGCCAAGCGGTCACTGAAGCTTTCTTT. Encoded protein: CASSQAVTEAFF.

The chain links TRBV18 to TRBJ1-1; D uncertain. Germline V lookup: CDR1 KGHSH, CDR2 LQKENI. Trimming cost V 2 bases and J 1 base, with 11 bases left between them. The CDR3 totals 15 residues. This CDR3 is CASSPALEGNTEAFF. The CDR3 DNA is TGTGCCAGCTCACCAGCGCTGGAGGGGAACACTGAAGCTTTCTTT.

In this sample, this clone turned up a few times. This chain connects TRBV29-1 to TRBJ1-5; TRBD1 matches at 9 bases. Unmatched junction bases numbered 11, after V lost 7 bases and J lost 7 bases. Germline V lookup: CDR1 SQVTM, CDR2 ANQGSEA. The CDR3 has 14 amino acids. The CDR3 DNA sequence: TGCAGCGCCCTTACTTTGGGACAGGGCCAGCCCCAGCATTTT. It is translated as CSALTLGQGQPQHF.

V and J are TRBV9 and TRBJ1-1; D remains unclear. The germline gives CDR1 SGDLS, CDR2 YYNGEE. V was clipped by 2 bases and J by 0 bases, with 17 bases between them. This CDR3 has 17 residues. The CDR3 bases are TGTGCCAGCAGCGTTCCAGATCAGACACCTATGAACACTGAAGCTTTCTTT. This translates into CASSVPDQTPMNTEAFF.

This chain links TRBV6-6 with TRBJ2-5, with a tentative D call TRBD2 (6 bases). V gave up 2 bases and J gave up 5 bases, with 6 bases separating them. CDR3 length: 12 residues. From germline, CDR1 is MNHNY and CDR2 SVGAGI (reference sequence). Here the CDR3 reads CASSYGRETQYF. The CDR3 DNA follows: TGTGCCAGCAGTTACGGGAGGGAGACCCAGTACTTC.

CDR3 nucleotides: TGTGCCAGCAGTGAAACCCGACAGGGGTTGAGCTACACCTTC. Translating gives CASSETRQGLSYTF. This rearrangement joins TRBV25-1 to TRBJ1-2; 8 bases line up with TRBD1. Germline V lookup: CDR1 MGHDK, CDR2 SYGVNS. Germline trimming cut 2 bases from V and 9 bases from J; bases unmatched to any gene: 8. This CDR3 comprises 14 residues.

A word on this clone: Other DNA sequences within the sample encode an identical CDR3. This sequence joins TRBV6-5 and TRBJ1-1; no clear D. There are 15 residues in the CDR3. Germline values: CDR1 MNHEY, CDR2 SVGAGI. Trimming shortened V by 2 bases and J by 1 base, and 11 bases separated the two germline ends. CDR3 protein: CASSYSGRENTEAFF. CDR3 nucleotide sequence: TGTGCCAGCAGTTACAGTGGGAGGGAGAACACTGAAGCTTTCTTT.

This chain uses TRBV3-1 (or the pseudogene TRBV3-2) with TRBJ1-1; 7 bases match TRBD1. The CDR3 is 13 residues long. After removal of 0 bases from V and 8 bases from J, the junction contained 3 bases not matched to a gene. Looked up from germline, CDR1 is LGHDT and CDR2 is YNNKEL (reference sequence). As DNA, the CDR3 is TGTGCCAGCAGCCAAGAAGGGACAGACGAAGCTTTCTTT. It encodes CASSQEGTDEAFF.

CDR3 bases: TGCAGCGTTCAGGCCTTTTATAACACTGAAGCTTTCTTT. Protein: CSVQAFYNTEAFF. The chain joins TRBV29-1 to TRBJ1-1; D remains ambiguous. Germline V gene data show CDR1 as SQVTM and CDR2 as ANQGSEA. Trimming took off 5 bases at V and 2 bases at J, with 12 bases between the two ends. This CDR3 has 13 amino acids.

The gene calls are TRBV14 and TRBJ2-5; TRBD2 agrees at 11 bases. From germline, CDR1 is SGHDN and CDR2 FVKESK. This CDR3 comprises 17 residues. The ends lost 4 bases at V and 4 bases at J; junction bases unmatched: 11. The CDR3 coding sequence is TGTGCCAGCAGCCGCCCGGTTACTAGCGGGGGAGGAGAGACCCAGTACTTC. Encoded protein: CASSRPVTSGGGETQYF. Using reference TRBV14 and TRBJ2-5 for the parts outside the CDR3, the full variable domain is EAGVTQFPSHSVIEKGQTVTLRCDPISGHDNLYWYRRVMGKEIKFLLHFVKESKQDESGMPNNRFLAERTGGTYSTLKVQPAELEDSGVYFCASSRPVTSGGGETQYFGPGTRLLVL.

The chain couples TRBV7-2 to TRBJ2-5, with a possible D match to TRBD1 (8 bases). Germline V CDR1 and CDR2: SGHTA, FQGNSA. This CDR3 spans 18 amino acids. Trimming removed 3 bases from V and 4 bases from J, with 24 bases in between. The CDR3 nucleotides read TGTGCCAGCAGCTTTGGGCTGTGGGCAGGGGGCGGGGGAGAGACCCAGTACTTC. This sequence encodes CASSFGLWAGGGGETQYF.

This clone was recorded once. V is TRBV5-6 and J is TRBJ2-7; D might be TRBD2 (5 bases). V lost 2 bases to trimming and J lost 9 bases, with 18 bases between them. Germline V gene data show CDR1 as SGHDT and CDR2 as YYEEEE. This CDR3 comprises 14 residues. In DNA form, the CDR3 reads TGTGCCAGCAGCTTAGAAGGGAGCCCCTATAGGCAGTACTTC. Its translation is CASSLEGSPYRQYF.

About this clone itself: One end of the junction varies from germline; a read error may be responsible. V and J are TRBV7-3 and TRBJ2-2; 8 positions match TRBD2. In germline, CDR1 is SGHTA, CDR2 FQGTGA. The CDR3 has 16 residues. CDR3 sequence: CASSLKGGGNTGELFF. The CDR3 region has the DNA TGCGCCAGCAGCTTAAAAGGCGGGGGGAATACCGGGGAGCTGTTTTTT.

Only a few counts were recorded for this clone. The chain employs TRBV9 and TRBJ1-1; possible D gene TRBD1, 5 bases. The V gene's germline CDR1 is SGDLS and CDR2 YYNGEE. V was trimmed by 5 bases and J by 4 bases, leaving 15 bases between them. The CDR3 extends over 14 amino acids. The CDR3 coding sequence is TGTGCCAGCAGAAAAAACAAGGGGCGCACTGAAGCTTTCTTT. The encoded protein is CASRKNKGRTEAFF.

This rearrangement joins TRBV13 to TRBJ1-1; the match to TRBD1 covers 7 bases. J lost 10 bases, V lost 4 bases, and 12 bases had no gene match. The CDR3 has 14 residues. Per germline, CDR1 PRHDT and CDR2 FYEKMQ (reference sequence). This CDR3 is CASSSTGLARGAFF. CDR3 nucleotides: TGTGCCAGCAGCTCGACAGGGTTGGCCAGGGGAGCTTTCTTT.

The chain is built from TRBV9 and TRBJ2-3, with a tentative D call TRBD2 (5 bases). Trimming cost V 3 bases and J 7 bases, with 24 bases left between them. The germline gives CDR1 SGDLS, CDR2 YYNGEE. The CDR3 contains 17 residues. CDR3 loop: CASSEGPGRSEWYTQYF. As DNA, the CDR3 is TGTGCCAGCAGCGAGGGCCCGGGGAGAAGTGAATGGTATACGCAGTATTTT.

The genes are TRBV12-5 and TRBJ2-2; D gene uncertain. Germline CDR1 is LGHNT and CDR2 is FRNRAP. This CDR3 comprises 15 residues. The V gene lost 5 bases and the J gene lost 4 bases, with 14 bases spanning the gap. This CDR3 reads CASGPTPFFTGELFF. The CDR3 DNA follows: TGTGCTAGTGGTCCCACACCATTTTTCACCGGGGAGCTGTTTTTT.

V gene TRBV14 combines with J gene TRBJ2-3, with 9 nucleotides matching TRBD1. This CDR3 has 19 residues. Germline V gene lookup returns CDR1 SGHDN and CDR2 FVKESK. With 3 bases clipped from V and 0 bases from J, the junction kept 13 bases outside the gene matches. The DNA of the CDR3 is TGTGCCAGCAGCCATCCATGGAACCGACAGGGGGTTAGCACAGATACGCAGTATTTT. This encodes CASSHPWNRQGVSTDTQYF.

The gene calls are TRBV27 and TRBJ2-7, with TRBD2 matching 8 bases. The J segment lost 3 bases and the V segment lost 7 bases, leaving 8 bases of the junction unmatched. The CDR3 runs to 14 residues. Germline CDR1 reads MNHEY; CDR2 reads SMNVEV (reference sequence). Written as DNA, the CDR3 is TGTGCCAGCAAGCGGACTAGCACTCTCTACGAGCAGTACTTC. This codes for CASKRTSTLYEQYF.

V and J are TRBV7-2 and TRBJ2-1; the match to TRBD2 covers 12 bases. The ends lost 1 base at V and 9 bases at J; junction bases unmatched: 4. The CDR3 is 15 residues long. Germline-derived CDR1 and CDR2 are SGHTA and FQGNSA. The CDR3 bases are TGTGCCAGCAGCTTAGGACTAGCGGGAGAGGGTGAGCAGTTCTTC. This sequence encodes CASSLGLAGEGEQFF.

The chain joins TRBV19 to TRBJ1-2; 11 bases agree with TRBD1. V trimming: 5 bases; J trimming: 3 bases; junction bases outside the gene matches: 8. The germline gives CDR1 LNHDA, CDR2 SQIVND (reference sequence). This CDR3 is 16 amino acids long. Here the CDR3 DNA reads TGTGCCAGTAGTTTCGGACAGGGGGCGCTGGACTATGGCTACACCTTC. This codes for CASSFGQGALDYGYTF.

The chain carries TRBV29-1 and TRBJ1-2, with TRBD1 identical over 8 bases. J was trimmed by 3 bases and V by 6 bases; bases with no gene match: 12. The CDR3 runs 15 residues. Germline CDR1 and CDR2: SQVTM and ANQGSEA. CDR3 sequence: CSVPLPTGEDYGYTF. The CDR3 DNA reads as TGCAGCGTCCCCCTTCCGACAGGGGAGGACTATGGCTACACCTTC. The complete variable domain, with remaining parts taken from reference TRBV29-1 and TRBJ1-2, reads SAVISQKPSRDICQRGTSLTIQCQVDSQVTMMFWYRQQPGQSLTLIATANQGSEATYESGFVIDKFPISRPNLTFSTLTVSNMSPEDSSIYLCSVPLPTGEDYGYTFGSGTRLTVV.

The chain has TRBV27 and TRBJ2-7, with a tentative D call TRBD1 (6 bases). Per the germline V gene, CDR1 is MNHEY and CDR2 is SMNVEV (reference sequence). Deletions cut 1 base from V and 6 bases from J, with 16 bases between. The CDR3 consists of 15 residues. CDR3 sequence reads: CASSLYRVGLGEQYF. The CDR3 DNA reads TGTGCCAGCAGTTTATACAGGGTGGGTTTGGGCGAGCAGTACTTC.